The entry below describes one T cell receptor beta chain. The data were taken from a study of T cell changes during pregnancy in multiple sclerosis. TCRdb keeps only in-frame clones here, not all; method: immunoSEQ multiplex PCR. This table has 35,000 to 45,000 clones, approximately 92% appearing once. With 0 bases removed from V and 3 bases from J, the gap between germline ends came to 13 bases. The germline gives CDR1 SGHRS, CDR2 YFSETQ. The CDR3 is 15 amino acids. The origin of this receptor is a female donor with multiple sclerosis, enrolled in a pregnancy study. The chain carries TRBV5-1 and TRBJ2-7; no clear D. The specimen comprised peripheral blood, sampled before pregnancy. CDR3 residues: CASSLAPSSGYEQYF. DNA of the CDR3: TGCGCCAGCAGCTTGGCCCCAAGTTCGGGCTACGAGCAGTACTTC.